This T cell receptor beta chain stems from a study of OX40 agonist ivuxolimab in advanced cancers. On this clone itself: Its target is not known.

Whole-study results and caveats: The average count of expanded clones was higher among CD8+ T cells than among CD4+. Antigen targets of the expanded peripheral T cells went undetermined.

Germline V gene sequence: CDR1 MNHEY, CDR2 SMNVEV (reference sequence). The CDR3 loop spans 12 amino acids. Trimming removed 7 bases from V and 10 bases from J, with 14 bases in between. Sequenced by immunoSEQ multiplex PCR; TCRdb stores in-frame clones only, minus some. The sample holds about 86,000 clones; more than 80% are singletons and the top ten take about 8.5%. V and J are TRBV27 and TRBJ1-5, with a tentative D call TRBD1 (5 bases). The material sequenced was CD4+ or CD8+ T cells sorted from blood, taken in a trial of the OX40 agonist ivuxolimab. This TCR was recovered from an adult with an advanced solid tumor such as melanoma, head and neck, liver or kidney cancer. CDR3 nucleotides: TGTGCCAGCAACCCCCCAGGACAACCCCAGCATTTT. This sequence encodes CASNPPGQPQHF.